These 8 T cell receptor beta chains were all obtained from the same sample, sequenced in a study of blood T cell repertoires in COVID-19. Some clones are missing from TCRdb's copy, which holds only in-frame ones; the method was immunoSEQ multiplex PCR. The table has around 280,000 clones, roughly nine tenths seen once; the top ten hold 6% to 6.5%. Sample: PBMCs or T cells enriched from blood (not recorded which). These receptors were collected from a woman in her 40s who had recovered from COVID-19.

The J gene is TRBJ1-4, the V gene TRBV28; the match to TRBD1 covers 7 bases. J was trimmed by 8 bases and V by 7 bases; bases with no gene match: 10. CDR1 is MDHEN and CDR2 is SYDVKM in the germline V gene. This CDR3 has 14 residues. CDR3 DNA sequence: TGTGCCAGCACCTCGACAGGGAGAGGGGAAAAACTGTTTTTT. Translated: CASTSTGRGEKLFF.

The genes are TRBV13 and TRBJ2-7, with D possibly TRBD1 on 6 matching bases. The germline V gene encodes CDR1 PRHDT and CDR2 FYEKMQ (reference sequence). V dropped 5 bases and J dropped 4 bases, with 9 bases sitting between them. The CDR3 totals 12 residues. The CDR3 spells CASSPDRYEQYF. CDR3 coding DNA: TGTGCCAGCAGCCCCGACAGGTACGAGCAGTACTTC.

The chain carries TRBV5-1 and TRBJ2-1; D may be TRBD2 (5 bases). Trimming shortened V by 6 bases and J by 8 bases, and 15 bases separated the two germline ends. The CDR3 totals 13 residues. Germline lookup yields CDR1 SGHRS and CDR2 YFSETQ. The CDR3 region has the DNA TGCGCCAGCACCGCCGGGAATACTTATGAGCAGTTCTTC. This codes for CASTAGNTYEQFF.

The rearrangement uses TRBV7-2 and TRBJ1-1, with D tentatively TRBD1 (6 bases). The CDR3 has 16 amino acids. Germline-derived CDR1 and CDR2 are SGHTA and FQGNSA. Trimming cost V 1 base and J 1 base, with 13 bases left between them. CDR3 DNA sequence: TGTGCCAGCAGCTTAGGGGGGACAACGAGGAACACTGAAGCTTTCTTT. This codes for CASSLGGTTRNTEAFF. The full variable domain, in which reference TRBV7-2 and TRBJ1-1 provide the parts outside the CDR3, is GAGVSQSPSNKVTEKGKDVELRCDPISGHTALYWYRQSLGQGLEFLIYFQGNSAPDKSGLPSDRFSAERTGGSVSTLTIQRTQQEDSAVYLCASSLGGTTRNTEAFFGQGTRLTVV.

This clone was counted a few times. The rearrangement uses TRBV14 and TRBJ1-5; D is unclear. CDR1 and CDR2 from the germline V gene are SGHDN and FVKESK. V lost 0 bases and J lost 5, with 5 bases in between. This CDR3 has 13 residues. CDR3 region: CASSQDHHQPQHF. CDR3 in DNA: TGTGCCAGCAGCCAAGATCATCATCAGCCCCAGCATTTT. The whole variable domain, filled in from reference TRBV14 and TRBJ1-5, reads EAGVTQFPSHSVIEKGQTVTLRCDPISGHDNLYWYRRVMGKEIKFLLHFVKESKQDESGMPNNRFLAERTGGTYSTLKVQPAELEDSGVYFCASSQDHHQPQHFGDGTRLSIL.

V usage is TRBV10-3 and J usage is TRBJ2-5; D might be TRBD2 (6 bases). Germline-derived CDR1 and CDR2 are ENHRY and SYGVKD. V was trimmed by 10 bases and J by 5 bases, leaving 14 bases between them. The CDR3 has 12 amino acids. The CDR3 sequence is CATQGGDETQYF. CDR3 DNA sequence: TGTGCCACCCAGGGCGGGGACGAGACCCAGTACTTC.

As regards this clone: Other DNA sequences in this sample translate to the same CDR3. The DNA of the CDR3 is TGTGCCAGCTCACCCGACAGAGATCAGCCCCAGCATTTT. Protein product: CASSPDRDQPQHF. V gene TRBV18 combines with J gene TRBJ1-5, with D tentatively TRBD1 (5 bases). From germline, CDR1 is KGHSH and CDR2 LQKENI. V dropped 3 bases and J dropped 5 bases, with 8 bases sitting between them. This CDR3 is 13 amino acids long.

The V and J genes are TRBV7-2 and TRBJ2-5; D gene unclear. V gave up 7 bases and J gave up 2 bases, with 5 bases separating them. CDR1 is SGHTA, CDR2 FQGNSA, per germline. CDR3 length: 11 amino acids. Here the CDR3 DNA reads TGTGCCAGCACTCTACAAGAGACCCAGTACTTC. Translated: CASTLQETQYF. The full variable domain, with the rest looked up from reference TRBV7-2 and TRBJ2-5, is GAGVSQSPSNKVTEKGKDVELRCDPISGHTALYWYRQSLGQGLEFLIYFQGNSAPDKSGLPSDRFSAERTGGSVSTLTIQRTQQEDSAVYLCASTLQETQYFGPGTRLLVL.